Given below is one TCR beta chain in context. This entry is derived from a study of blood T cell repertoires in COVID-19. As for the study in general: The samples span acute and convalescent COVID-19 from the United States, Italy and Spain. T cells, B-cell-depleted T cells, or PBMCs provided the cDNA or gDNA that served as material.

Trimming at V came to 4 bases and at J to 0 bases, leaving 6 bases not matched to a gene. Germline V gives CDR1 SGDLS, CDR2 YYNGEE. The CDR3 spans 15 residues. Per the original data handling: Quantification of nucleated cells was approximated via reference gene primer amplification. Clones were sequenced by immunoSEQ multiplex PCR, and TCRdb holds only the in-frame ones, with some missing. V, J and clone size were drawn from that table, and D and trimming were deduced from the DNA. The data contain 60,000 or so clones, 80% to 95% of them seen just once; the ten biggest clones take up under 15%. This clonotype originated in a human donor with active COVID-19. The donor label of this sample is uncertain. The V gene is TRBV9, the J gene TRBJ1-1, with 7 positions matching TRBD1. The material sequenced was peripheral blood. CDR3 amino acids: CASSTGDGLNTEAFF. In DNA, the CDR3 is TGTGCCAGCAGCACAGGGGACGGATTGAACACTGAAGCTTTCTTT.